This is a list of T cell receptor beta chains from one sample in a study of shared clonotypes between healthy human individuals. Method: immunoSEQ multiplex PCR; TCRdb's copy keeps in-frame clones and lacks some. The sample lists 650,000 to 800,000 clones, about 90% occurring once. Material for sequencing was naive CD8+ T cells sorted from blood. The origin of the receptors is a man aged 25 to 45 in good health. Both conserved end residues are part of each CDR3. D genes are given only for firm matches. Clone size is shown for a subset of rows, as once, few, many or a class of expanded clone.

TRBV11-2	-	-	TRBJ1-1	TGTGCCAGCAGCTTAATGGGGGCTGGAACTGAAGCTTTCTTT	CASSLMGAGTEAFF
TRBV4-3	-	TRBD2	TRBJ2-1	TGCGCCAGCAGCCCGGGGCCGGGACTACATTTGGATGAGCAGTTCTTC	CASSPGPGLHLDEQFF
TRBV29-1	once	-	TRBJ2-7	TGCAGCGTTGAAGATCGGGGAGGCGGTTTCTACGAGCAGTACTTC	CSVEDRGGGFYEQYF
TRBV7-6	-	TRBD2	TRBJ2-1	TGTGCCAGCAGCCCCTGGACTAGCGGGAGCTATGAGCAGTTCTTC	CASSPWTSGSYEQFF
TRBV5-6	-	TRBD2	TRBJ2-5	TGTGCCAGCAGCTTGTGGCTAGCGGGATCGGATGAGACCCAGTACTTC	CASSLWLAGSDETQYF
TRBV27	-	TRBD2	TRBJ2-1	TGTGCCAGCACAGCCGGGACTAGCGGAATCAATGAGCAGTTCTTC	CASTAGTSGINEQFF
TRBV7-2	-	TRBD1	TRBJ1-5	TGTGCCAGCAGCTCGTGGGACAGTCAGCCCCAGCATTTT	CASSSWDSQPQHF
TRBV8-2	-	-	TRBJ1-2	TGTGGCAGCGGTGAACGAAAGACCTATGGCTACACCTTC	CGSGERKTYGYTF
TRBV7-2	-	TRBD1	TRBJ2-7	TGTGCCAGCAGCATGGGACAGTTGGGTTTCGAGAGGAAGTACTTC	CASSMGQLGFERKYF
TRBV6-4	-	TRBD1	TRBJ1-1	TGTGCCAGCAGTGATACGACAGGGACTGTCACTGAAGCTTTCTTT	CASSDTTGTVTEAFF
TRBV7-9	-	-	TRBJ2-7	TGTGCCAGCAGCGTTGCTAGCACCTTCAGCTCCTACGAGCAGTACTTC	CASSVASTFSSYEQYF
TRBV6-1	-	TRBD1	TRBJ2-5	TGTGCCAGCAGTGCCAGACAGGGACGGTACGAGACCCAGTACTTC	CASSARQGRYETQYF
TRBV7-6	-	-	TRBJ2-2	TGTGCCAGCAGCTTAGAAGGGGGGTACGGGGAGCTGTTTTTT	CASSLEGGYGELFF
TRBV28	-	-	TRBJ2-5	TGTGCCAGCAGTTTATTCCAAGAGACCCAGTACTTC	CASSLFQETQYF
TRBV6-5	-	-	TRBJ2-7	TGTGCCAGCAGTTTATCGGGACGACGCTACGAGCAGTACTTC	CASSLSGRRYEQYF
TRBV7-9	-	-	TRBJ2-2	TGTGCCAGCACAGGGCACCTGAACACCGGGGAGCTGTTTTTT	CASTGHLNTGELFF
TRBV28	-	-	TRBJ2-7	TGTGCCAGCAGTTTAGGAAAGCGGCCTTCTAGGAACGAGCAGTACTTC	CASSLGKRPSRNEQYF
TRBV28	-	-	TRBJ2-7	TGTGCCAGCAGTTCCCGCTCCCGACGCGAGCAGTACTTC	CASSSRSRREQYF
TRBV27	-	TRBD1	TRBJ2-7	TGTGCCAGCAGGATGGGACAGGAGAACTACGAGCAGTACTTC	CASRMGQENYEQYF
TRBV7-2	-	-	TRBJ1-1	TGTGCCAGCAGCTTAGTTCTGGGGGCAGGCACTGAAGCTTTCTTT	CASSLVLGAGTEAFF
TRBV28	-	TRBD2	TRBJ2-1	TGTGCCAGCAGTCCGCTGACTAGCGGGAAGTACAATGAGCAGTTCTTC	CASSPLTSGKYNEQFF
TRBV27	-	-	TRBJ1-1	TGTGCCAGCATCAGAACCCCTGGCGTCACTGAAGCTTTCTTT	CASIRTPGVTEAFF
TRBV27	-	TRBD1	TRBJ1-5	TGTGCCAGCAGTTTATCCCGGACAGGGGATACTCAGCCCCAGCATTTT	CASSLSRTGDTQPQHF
TRBV6-6	-	-	TRBJ2-7	TGTGCCAGCAGTTTAGTTTTCTACGAGCAGTACTTC	CASSLVFYEQYF
TRBV30	-	-	TRBJ2-2	TGTGCCTGGAGTGGGGACACCGGGGAGCTGTTTTTT	CAWSGDTGELFF
TRBV4-1	-	-	TRBJ1-5	TGCGCCAGCAGCCAAGTCGTAATCGCCCGGCCCCAGCATTTT	CASSQVVIARPQHF
TRBV7-6	-	TRBD2	TRBJ2-5	TGTGCCAGCAGTTCGGGACTAGAAGTGACCCAGTACTTC	CASSSGLEVTQYF
TRBV19	-	TRBD1	TRBJ1-1	TGTGCCAGTAGTATTTTGACAGGGGTTAGCACTGAAGCTTTCTTT	CASSILTGVSTEAFF
TRBV7-9	-	-	TRBJ2-2	TGTGCCAGCAGCTTAGAACGAGGGACGTATGGGGAGCTGTTTTTT	CASSLERGTYGELFF
TRBV6-5	-	-	TRBJ2-7	TGTGCCAGCAGTTACTCCGGGACGGGCTCCTACGAGCAGTACTTC	CASSYSGTGSYEQYF
TRBV7-9	-	TRBD1	TRBJ2-1	TGTGCCAGCAGCAGGGCCGGGACAGGGGGGCCCAATGAGCAGTTCTTC	CASSRAGTGGPNEQFF
TRBV6-1	-	-	TRBJ1-4	TGTGCCAGCAGTGATAACAGGCGAGGCGAAAAACTGTTTTTT	CASSDNRRGEKLFF
TRBV2	-	TRBD1	TRBJ2-5	TGTGCCAGCAGTATTCCGGGACAGGGACTGAGGGAGACCCAGTACTTC	CASSIPGQGLRETQYF
TRBV11-3	-	-	TRBJ1-4	TGTGCCAGCAGCTTAGATTGGGGCGCGGTAGATGAAAAACTGTTTTTT	CASSLDWGAVDEKLFF
TRBV29-1	-	-	TRBJ2-7	TGCAGTTTCCCACCGGGCCTTGTAAATTACTTC	CSFPPGLVNYF
TRBV19	-	TRBD2	TRBJ2-3	TGTGCCAGTAGTATAGAGGGACTAGCGGGCCGCACAGATACGCAGTATTTT	CASSIEGLAGRTDTQYF
TRBV7-9	-	TRBD2	TRBJ2-5	TGTGCCAGCAGCTTAAGACTAGCGGCAGAGACCCAGTACTTC	CASSLRLAAETQYF
TRBV27	once	TRBD2	TRBJ2-1	TGTGCCAGCAGACCCGCGTCCTCTAGCGGGAGGGGGGACAATGAGCAGTTCTTC	CASRPASSSGRGDNEQFF
TRBV27	-	-	TRBJ2-3	TGTGCCAGCAGTCACGACAGGATTAACACAGATACGCAGTATTTT	CASSHDRINTDTQYF
TRBV28	-	TRBD2	TRBJ2-7	TGTGCCAGCAGTTCGCCTATCGGGACTAGCGGGTATACTTCAACCTACGAGCAGTACTTC	CASSSPIGTSGYTSTYEQYF
TRBV9	-	-	TRBJ2-2	TGTGCCAGCAGCGTAGAAAACAGACCAACTCCGAACACCGGGGAGCTGTTTTTT	CASSVENRPTPNTGELFF
TRBV6-4	-	TRBD1	TRBJ1-5	TGTGCCAGCAGTGACACGACGGGCAGGGGGTCGGATCAGCCCCAGCATTTT	CASSDTTGRGSDQPQHF
TRBV6-1	-	-	TRBJ2-3	TGTGCCAGCAGTGAAGCCGGAATCATTGATACGCAGTATTTT	CASSEAGIIDTQYF
TRBV27	-	-	TRBJ2-1	TGTGCCAGCAGTTTGAGAAACAGGCCCAATGAGCAGTTCTTC	CASSLRNRPNEQFF
TRBV28	-	TRBD1	TRBJ1-5	TGTGCCAGCAGTCTACAGGGGATATATCAGCCCCAGCATTTT	CASSLQGIYQPQHF
TRBV27	-	-	TRBJ1-4	TGTGCCAGCAGTCCACAGGGTAATTATGAAAAACTGTTTTTT	CASSPQGNYEKLFF
TRBV4-1	few	-	TRBJ1-2	TGCGCCAGCAGCCAACATCAACAGGGAACTTATGGCTACACCTTC	CASSQHQQGTYGYTF
TRBV7-6	once	-	TRBJ1-2	TGTGCCAGCAGCTTAGATGAGGGACTGTATGGCTACACCTTC	CASSLDEGLYGYTF
TRBV27	-	TRBD1	TRBJ1-2	TGTGCCAGCAGTTCGTATACAGGGGGGATCCATGGCTACACCTTC	CASSSYTGGIHGYTF
TRBV18	-	TRBD1	TRBJ2-3	TGTGCCAGCTCACCCTTACAGGGGGCGAGGTCCAGCACAGATACGCAGTATTTT	CASSPLQGARSSTDTQYF
TRBV7-9	-	TRBD1	TRBJ1-5	TGTGCCAGCAGCTTAGCCGGGACAGGGCCTGCGGAGCCCCAGCATTTT	CASSLAGTGPAEPQHF
TRBV27	-	TRBD1	TRBJ2-7	TGTGCCAGCAGTTTTTCGGGACAGGGCTACGAGCAGTACTTC	CASSFSGQGYEQYF